These 12 T cell receptor beta chains came from one sample sequenced in a study of CD8+ T cells in alopecia areata. After isolation, RNA underwent reverse transcription to generate cDNA as the sequencing template. Assay used: immunoSEQ multiplex PCR; TCRdb lists only in-frame clones, some missing. The sample contains about 140,000 clones, around 49% of which appear only once. This specimen consisted of CD4+ T cells sorted from blood, obtained at week 0. The receptors here all came from a human donor with alopecia areata.

This clone was detected a few times. The CDR3: CASSRSGENTEAFF. CDR3 DNA: TGCGCCAGCAGCCGATCAGGGGAGAACACTGAAGCTTTCTTT. J is TRBJ1-1 and V is TRBV4-3, with a tentative D call TRBD1 (6 bases). This CDR3 spans 14 amino acids. Germline V CDR1 and CDR2: LGHNA, YSLEER. V lost 4 bases and J 1 base, leaving 10 bases between the germline ends.

The chain combines TRBV29-1 with TRBJ1-1, with TRBD1 matching 10 bases. The CDR3 is made up of 13 amino acids. V gave up 3 bases and J gave up 4 bases; unmatched junction bases: 2. Germline lookup yields CDR1 SQVTM and CDR2 ANQGSEA. Written as DNA, the CDR3 is TGCAGCGTTGAGGACAGGGGGATCACTGAAGCTTTCTTT. This encodes CSVEDRGITEAFF. Full variable domain (missing parts from reference TRBV29-1 and TRBJ1-1): SAVISQKPSRDICQRGTSLTIQCQVDSQVTMMFWYRQQPGQSLTLIATANQGSEATYESGFVIDKFPISRPNLTFSTLTVSNMSPEDSSIYLCSVEDRGITEAFFGQGTRLTVV.

The V gene is TRBV4-1, the J gene TRBJ1-2; 10 nucleotides align to TRBD1. The CDR3 sequence is 13 residues long. Trimming at V came to 5 bases and at J to 7 bases, leaving 4 bases not matched to a gene. The germline V gene has CDR1 MGHRA and CDR2 YSYEKL. Here the CDR3 DNA reads TGCGCCAGCAGCGATGGGACAGGGGTTGGCTACACCTTC. It is translated as CASSDGTGVGYTF.

This clone was detected only a few times. The CDR3 nucleotides are TGTGCCAGCAGCTTGGCCGGGGGACATCAGCCCCAGCATTTT. Amino acid sequence: CASSLAGGHQPQHF. The chain recombines TRBV5-4 with TRBJ1-5, with a weak D call TRBD1 (5 bases). This CDR3 region has 14 residues. V gave up 0 bases and J gave up 5 bases, with 9 bases separating them. Germline V gene data show CDR1 as SGHNT and CDR2 as YYREEE (reference sequence).

The gene calls are TRBV5-1 and TRBJ1-2, with no clear D. CDR1 and CDR2 (germline): SGHRS, YFSETQ. The CDR3 loop spans 14 amino acids. V gave up 0 bases and J gave up 11 bases, with 17 bases separating them. Here the CDR3 DNA reads TGCGCCAGCAGCTTGGAAGCAGGTATACGGCGGTACACCTTC. This gives the protein CASSLEAGIRRYTF.

This clone has just a few counts. The CDR3 bases are TGTGCCAGCAGCCCTACATACGGGGAGGCCTCCTACGAGCAGTACTTC. This gives the protein CASSPTYGEASYEQYF. This rearrangement joins TRBV7-8 to TRBJ2-7; D is perhaps TRBD2 (6 bases). The CDR3 sequence is 16 residues long. Trimming left V 5 bases short and J 0 bases short, with 17 bases between. Germline-derived CDR1 and CDR2 are SGHVS and FQNEAQ.

The chain joins TRBV29-1 to TRBJ2-6, with D uncertain. The V end was cut by 4 bases, the J end by 4 bases, with 5 bases between. Germline V gives CDR1 SQVTM, CDR2 ANQGSEA. The CDR3 has 12 residues. The DNA of the CDR3 is TGCAGCGTTGTTTTGGGGGCCAACGTCCTGACTTTC. Its protein product is CSVVLGANVLTF.

This clone appeared a few times. The rearrangement links TRBV5-4 to TRBJ2-1, with TRBD2 as a possible D gene (6 bases). The CDR3 has 12 residues. V was trimmed by 5 bases and J by 14 bases, leaving 17 bases between them. Germline V CDR1 and CDR2: SGHNT, YYREEE (reference sequence). CDR3 in amino acids: CASSPNEEREFF. In DNA, the CDR3 is TGTGCCAGCAGTCCTAACGAAGAGCGGGAGTTCTTC.

V usage is TRBV25-1 and J usage is TRBJ2-4; D gene unclear. Trimming shortened V by 1 base and J by 0 bases, and 10 bases separated the two germline ends. Germline-derived CDR1 and CDR2 are MGHDK and SYGVNS. The CDR3 runs to 16 residues. CDR3: CASSESSSSAKNIQYF. The CDR3 nucleotides read TGTGCCAGCAGTGAATCCTCCTCCTCAGCCAAAAACATTCAGTACTTC. Using reference TRBV25-1 and TRBJ2-4 for the parts outside the CDR3, the full variable domain is EADIYQTPRYLVIGTGKKITLECSQTMGHDKMYWYQQDPGMELHLIHYSYGVNSTEKGDLSSESTVSRIRTEHFPLTLESARPSHTSQYLCASSESSSSAKNIQYFGAGTRLSVL.

This clone was observed once. The V and J genes are TRBV19 and TRBJ1-5; D might be TRBD1 (5 bases). The V end lost 3 bases, the J end lost 3 bases, and 9 bases lay between the germline ends. The germline CDR1 and CDR2 sequences are LNHDA and SQIVND (reference sequence). This CDR3 contains 14 residues. In nucleotides, the CDR3 is TGTGCCAGTAGTATCGGACACCTCAATCAGCCCCAGCATTTT. Translated, it gives CASSIGHLNQPQHF.

This rearrangement joins TRBV30 to TRBJ1-4; 7 bases match TRBD1. The CDR3 runs to 13 residues. Trimming at V came to 0 bases and at J to 5 bases, leaving 0 bases not matched to a gene. The germline gives CDR1 GTSNPN, CDR2 SVGIG (reference sequence). CDR3 DNA: TGTGCCTGGAGTGTACAGGGGAATGAAAAACTGTTTTTT. It specifies CAWSVQGNEKLFF.

This clone was picked up a small number of times. V gene TRBV5-1 combines with J gene TRBJ2-5; maybe TRBD2 (5 bases). CDR3 length: 16 residues. Trimming left V 0 bases short and J 5 bases short, with 17 bases between. Germline CDR1 SGHRS, CDR2 YFSETQ. CDR3 protein: CASSLEGVPSWETQYF. DNA for the CDR3: TGCGCCAGCAGCTTGGAGGGAGTTCCTAGCTGGGAGACCCAGTACTTC.